The clone carrying this TCR beta chain was seen many times. The data were obtained in a study of T-cell reconstitution after alpha-beta-depleted transplantation in children. Using unique molecular identifiers, the investigators prepared the TCRbeta library. TCRdb processed the PCR reads anew with MiXCR; each CDR3 protein has one entry. This sample carries around 580,000 distinct CDR3 sequences, roughly 27% of them seen once, and the ten largest clones take about 35%. The clonotype originates from a boy under two years old with Wiskott-Aldrich syndrome, due to receive a stem cell transplant. The material was PBMCs, obtained before TCRalphabeta/CD19-depleted stem cell transplant.

CDR3 loop: CASSLGTGGYTF. CDR3 DNA: TGCGCCAGCAGCTTGGGGACGGGTGGCTACACCTTC. V usage is TRBV5-1 and J usage is TRBJ1-2; D not resolved. Germline lookup yields CDR1 SGHRS and CDR2 YFSETQ. V lost 0 bases and J 7 bases, leaving 7 bases between the germline ends. This CDR3 contains 12 residues. The full variable domain, completed using reference TRBV5-1 and TRBJ1-2, is KAGVTQTPRYLIKTRGQQVTLSCSPISGHRSVSWYQQTPGQGLQFLFEYFSETQRNKGNFPGRFSGRQFSNSRSEMNVSTLELGDSALYLCASSLGTGGYTFGSGTRLTVV.